This TCR beta chain was identified in a study of spatial heterogeneity in lung cancer. Study details: Consistent detection of more beta-chain than alpha-chain sequences was observed. Study-wide findings and caveats: Tumoral mutation counts were tracked by counts of expanded intratumoral alpha and beta TCRs. Roughly 6.3% of tumor T cells for alpha chains and approximately 13% for beta chains were estimated to be covered.

V shed 2 bases and J shed 4 bases, with 8 bases lying between them. CDR1 is MNHNY, CDR2 SVGAGI, per germline (reference sequence). The CDR3 is 13 residues long. Time point defined: sample taken at primary tumor resection. The donors were about 67 patients with non-small cell lung cancer that was early-stage and untreated. Extraction of whole RNA from tumor, nontumor lung or frozen PBMC preceded unsorted sequencing. Using its own MiXCR run on the 5' RACE reads, TCRdb lists one record per CDR3 protein. This table holds around 9,300 distinct CDR3 sequences, roughly 56% found once. Concerning this clonotype itself: Antigen: not known. The size of this beta chain means little, since it is a stray read in a library made for alpha chains.

The TCR was taken from a female donor with early-stage non-small cell lung cancer. The chain is built from TRBV6-6 and TRBJ1-1; D not resolved. Sequenced material: lung tumor tissue, taken at surgery. The CDR3 protein is CASSYGWLTEAFF. CDR3 nucleotide sequence: TGTGCCAGCAGTTACGGTTGGCTCACTGAAGCTTTCTTT.